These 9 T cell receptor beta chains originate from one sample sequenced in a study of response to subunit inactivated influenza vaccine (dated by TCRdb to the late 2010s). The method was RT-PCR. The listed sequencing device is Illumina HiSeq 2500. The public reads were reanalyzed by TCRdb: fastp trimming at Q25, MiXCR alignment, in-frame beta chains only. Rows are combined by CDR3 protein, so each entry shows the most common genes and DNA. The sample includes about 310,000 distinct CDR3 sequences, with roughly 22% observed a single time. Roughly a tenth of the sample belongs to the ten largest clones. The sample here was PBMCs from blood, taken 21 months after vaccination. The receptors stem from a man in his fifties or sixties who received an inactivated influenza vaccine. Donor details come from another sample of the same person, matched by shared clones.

The CDR3 spells CASSRLREPQHF. The CDR3 bases are TGTGCCAGTAGTCGTCTCCGGGAGCCCCAGCATTTT. The rearrangement links TRBV19 to TRBJ1-5; D not resolved. Germline CDR1 is LNHDA and CDR2 is SQIVND (reference sequence). The V gene lost 5 bases and the J gene lost 8 bases, with 10 bases spanning the gap. The CDR3 spans 12 residues.

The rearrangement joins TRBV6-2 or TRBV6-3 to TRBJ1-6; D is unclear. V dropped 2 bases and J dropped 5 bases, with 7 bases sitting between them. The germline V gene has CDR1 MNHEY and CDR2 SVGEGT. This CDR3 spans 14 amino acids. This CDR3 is CASSYPPDNSPLHF. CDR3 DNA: TGTGCCAGCAGTTACCCCCCGGATAATTCACCCCTCCACTTT.

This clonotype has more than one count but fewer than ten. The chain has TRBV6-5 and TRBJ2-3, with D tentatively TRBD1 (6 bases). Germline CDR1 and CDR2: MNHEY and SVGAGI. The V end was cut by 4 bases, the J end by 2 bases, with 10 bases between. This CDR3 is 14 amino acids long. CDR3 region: CASSSYRATDTQYF. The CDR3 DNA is TGTGCCAGCAGTTCCTACAGGGCCACAGATACGCAGTATTTT.

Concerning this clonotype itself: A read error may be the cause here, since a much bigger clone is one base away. DNA for the CDR3: TGCGCCAGCAGCCCGGGACAGGATAATTCACCCCTCCACTTT. As protein: CASSPGQDNSPLHF. The rearrangement joins TRBV5-1 to TRBJ1-6, with 8 nucleotides matching TRBD1. This CDR3 region has 14 residues. J was trimmed by 5 bases and V by 4 bases; bases with no gene match: 2. The germline V gene has CDR1 SGHRS and CDR2 YFSETQ.

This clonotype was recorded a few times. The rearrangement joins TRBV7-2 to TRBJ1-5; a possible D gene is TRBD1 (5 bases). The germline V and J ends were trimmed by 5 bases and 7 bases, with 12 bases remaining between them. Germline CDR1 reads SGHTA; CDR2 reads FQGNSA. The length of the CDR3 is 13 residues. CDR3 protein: CASSPRGMQPQHF. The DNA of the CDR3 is TGTGCCAGCAGCCCCCGGGGCATGCAGCCCCAGCATTTT.

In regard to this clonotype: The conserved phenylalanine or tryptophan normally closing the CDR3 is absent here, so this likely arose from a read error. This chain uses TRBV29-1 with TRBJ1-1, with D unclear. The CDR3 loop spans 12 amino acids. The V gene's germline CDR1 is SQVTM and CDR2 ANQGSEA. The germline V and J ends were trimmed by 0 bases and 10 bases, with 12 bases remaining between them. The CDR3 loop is CSVEDSARVAFS. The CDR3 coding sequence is TGCAGCGTTGAAGATTCCGCTCGAGTAGCTTTCTCT.

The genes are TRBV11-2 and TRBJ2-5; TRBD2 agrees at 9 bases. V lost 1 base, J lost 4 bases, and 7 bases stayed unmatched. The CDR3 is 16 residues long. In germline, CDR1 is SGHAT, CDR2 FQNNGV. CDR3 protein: CASSLVSGSRGETQYF. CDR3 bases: TGTGCCAGCAGCTTAGTTAGCGGGAGTCGTGGAGAGACCCAGTACTTC.

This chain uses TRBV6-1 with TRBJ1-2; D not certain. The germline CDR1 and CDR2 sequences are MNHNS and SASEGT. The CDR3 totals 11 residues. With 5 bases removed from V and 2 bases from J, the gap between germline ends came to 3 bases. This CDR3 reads CASSRNYGYTF. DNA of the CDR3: TGTGCCAGCAGTAGGAACTATGGCTACACCTTC.

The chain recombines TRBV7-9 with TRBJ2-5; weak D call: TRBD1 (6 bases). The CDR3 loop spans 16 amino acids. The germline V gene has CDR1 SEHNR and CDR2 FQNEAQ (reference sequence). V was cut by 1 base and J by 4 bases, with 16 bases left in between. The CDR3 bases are TGTGCCAGCAGCTTAGGTGTCCAGGGGTTAATAGAGACCCAGTACTTC. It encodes CASSLGVQGLIETQYF.